The text below deals with one T cell receptor beta chain. Its target is unknown. cDNA prepared by RNA extraction and subsequent reverse transcription served as the template for sequencing. TCRdb keeps only in-frame clones here, not all; method: immunoSEQ multiplex PCR. This table holds 250,000 to 350,000 clones, about three fifths found once. The V segment lost 4 bases and the J segment 0 bases; nucleotides outside the gene matches: 9. The CDR3 runs to 16 residues. CDR1 is SGDLS and CDR2 is YYNGEE in the germline V gene. This sample is part of a study of CD8+ T cells in alopecia areata. General study findings and limits: Scalp sample data also include resident alphabeta T cells from normal skin. Association of baseline CD8+ expansion with response is uncertain owing to one nonresponder. Scalp clonality and expanded CD8+ clones among the top 100 fell significantly with tofacitinib.

Treatment: oral pan-JAK inhibitor, 5-10 mg twice daily. PBMCs served as the source from which CD4+ and CD8+ T cells were sorted. This material consisted of CD4+ T cells sorted from blood, taken around week 54, from a patient treated with tofacitinib. J is TRBJ2-7 and V is TRBV9, with 8 bases lining up with TRBD2. The source of this sequence is a human donor with alopecia areata. Written as DNA, the CDR3 is TGTGCCAGCAGCATAGGACTAGCCGATAGCTCCTACGAGCAGTACTTC. It yields the protein CASSIGLADSSYEQYF.